This T cell receptor (beta chain) was identified in a study of T cell responses to AZD1222 COVID-19 vaccine. Germline V lookup: CDR1 LGHNA, CDR2 YNFKEQ. There are 15 residues in the CDR3. Trimming stripped 0 bases from V and 6 bases from J, with 14 bases between. Notes on the study in general: With dominance at 160-218 and 743-854, vaccine-associated CD4 TCRs spanned spike. It should be noted that donors were predominantly white British and more often female, and clonal diversity was possibly underestimated.

The data were produced by immunoSEQ multiplex PCR, yet TCRdb's version contains in-frame clones alone and is incomplete. Among 86,000 or so clones listed, 80% to 95% were seen once. To note about this clone: Antigen: not known.

Sequenced here: peripheral blood, sampled 28 days after the second AZD1222 dose. V and J are TRBV4-2 and TRBJ1-2; D unclear. This clonotype originated in an adult who received the AZD1222 COVID-19 vaccine. CDR3 in amino acids: CASSQDWNSLNGYTF. The CDR3 nucleotides are TGTGCCAGCAGCCAAGATTGGAACAGCCTGAATGGCTACACCTTC.